These 9 T cell receptor beta chains share one sample of origin, sequenced in a study of blood T cell repertoires in COVID-19. Profiled with immunoSEQ multiplex PCR; TCRdb holds only in-frame clones, not every one. The data hold around 290,000 clones, with more than 70% observed a single time. Sequenced: peripheral blood. These receptors came from a woman between 50 and 59 years old who had recovered from COVID-19.

This chain connects TRBV19 to TRBJ2-1; 9 bases fit TRBD1. Germline assignment: CDR1 LNHDA and CDR2 SQIVND (reference sequence). The CDR3 extends over 15 amino acids. The J segment lost 6 bases and the V segment lost 2 bases, leaving 5 bases of the junction unmatched. CDR3 loop: CASSIRGQGFNEQFF. The CDR3, as DNA: TGTGCCAGTAGTATACGGGGACAGGGCTTCAATGAGCAGTTCTTC.

This clone was counted a single time. The genes are TRBV6-2 or TRBV6-3 and TRBJ1-5; 9 bases are a match to TRBD1. Trimming cost V 0 bases and J 7 bases; bases outside gene matches: 16. The germline gives CDR1 MNHEY, CDR2 SVGEGT. This CDR3 region has 19 residues. CDR3 region: CASSYSKRLRGQGGQPQHF. CDR3 in DNA: TGTGCCAGCAGTTACTCGAAACGTCTTCGGGGACAGGGAGGACAGCCCCAGCATTTT.

V gene TRBV5-1 combines with J gene TRBJ2-1; 8 bases match TRBD2. This CDR3 region has 17 residues. With 0 bases clipped from V and 7 bases from J, the junction kept 12 bases outside the gene matches. From germline, CDR1 is SGHRS and CDR2 YFSETQ. The CDR3: CASSLAPLSGGLNEQFF. The CDR3 DNA is TGCGCCAGCAGCTTGGCCCCTCTTTCGGGGGGGTTAAATGAGCAGTTCTTC.

The gene calls are TRBV5-1 and TRBJ1-1, with TRBD1 as a possible D gene (6 bases). The CDR3 length is 14 residues. Germline V gene lookup returns CDR1 SGHRS and CDR2 YFSETQ. Trimming cost V 3 bases and J 2 bases, with 11 bases left between them. CDR3 sequence: CASSSRGGNTEAFF. CDR3 nucleotide sequence: TGCGCCAGCAGCTCTAGGGGGGGAAACACTGAAGCTTTCTTT.

This clone was seen only once. The rearrangement links TRBV19 to TRBJ1-5; D is perhaps TRBD1 (6 bases). This CDR3 has 17 residues. V shed 0 bases and J shed 4 bases, with 16 bases lying between them. Germline V gives CDR1 LNHDA, CDR2 SQIVND (reference sequence). The CDR3 bases are TGTGCCAGTAGTATAGATAGGGTTACAGGGCCTAATCAGCCCCAGCATTTT. Amino acids: CASSIDRVTGPNQPQHF.

The chain is built from TRBV25-1 and TRBJ1-2; D is unclear. The CDR3 runs 14 residues. V lost 1 base and J 4 bases, leaving 10 bases between the germline ends. Germline loops: CDR1 MGHDK, CDR2 SYGVNS. CDR3 residues: CASSELADSYGYTF. CDR3 sequence (DNA): TGTGCCAGCAGTGAATTGGCAGACTCCTATGGCTACACCTTC.

In this sample, this clone turned up once. This chain connects TRBV5-4 to TRBJ2-3; 8 positions match TRBD2. This CDR3 region has 17 residues. Trimming cost V 1 base and J 2 bases; bases outside gene matches: 9. Germline V gene data show CDR1 as SGHNT and CDR2 as YYREEE (reference sequence). The CDR3 coding sequence is TGTGCCAGCAGCTTGCCCGGGACTAGAGTGTCCACAGATACGCAGTATTTT. It yields the protein CASSLPGTRVSTDTQYF.

The chain recombines TRBV15 with TRBJ2-7; D gene ambiguous. The V end was cut by 1 base, the J end by 0 bases, with 7 bases between. The CDR3 extends over 14 amino acids. The germline gives CDR1 LNHNV, CDR2 YYDKDF (reference sequence). For the CDR3, the DNA is TGTGCCACCAGCAGAGGGAGATCCTCCTACGAGCAGTACTTC. As protein: CATSRGRSSYEQYF.

The V gene is TRBV3-1 (or the pseudogene TRBV3-2), the J gene TRBJ2-5; 7 bases fit TRBD1. The V gene end was trimmed by 4 bases and the J gene end by 3 bases; junction bases not matched to a gene: 11. The CDR3 is 16 amino acids. Germline V gives CDR1 LGHDT, CDR2 YNNKEL (reference sequence). The CDR3 nucleotides read TGTGCCAGCAGCCCGCGCCCGGGGACAGCCGAAGAGACCCAGTACTTC. As protein: CASSPRPGTAEETQYF.